This T cell receptor beta chain was observed in a study of CD8 T cells in Susac syndrome. Study background: When blood was drawn, patients with Susac syndrome were on intravenous immunoglobulin alone, on corticosteroids, or therapy-naive.

V was shortened by 5 bases and J by 6 bases, with 17 bases between the two germline ends. CDR3 length equals 14 residues. Germline-derived CDR1 and CDR2 are SQVTM and ANQGSEA. A note on this clonotype: Its target is unknown.

TCR beta sequences were obtained from blood CD8+ and CD4+ T cells. Study-level results: The TCR sequencing and HLA analysis in the study involved a relatively small number of individuals, as the study acknowledged.

Random hexamers were used to reverse transcribe 0.5 to 1 ug of RNA. Across 54 Vbeta and 13 Jbeta, immunoSEQ multiplex PCR amplified TCR beta CDR3. MiXCR was run by TCRdb on the immunoSEQ multiplex PCR reads, yielding one entry per CDR3 protein. The sample shows tens of thousands of distinct CDR3 sequences, about 94% of them seen only once. Material: CD4+ T cells from PBMCs. The clonotype originates from a human donor with Susac syndrome. The V and J genes are TRBV29-1 and TRBJ2-1; D possibly uses TRBD1 or TRBD2 (5 bases each). The CDR3 spells CSVWGTVLGNEQFF. CDR3 bases: TGCAGCGTTTGGGGGACGGTGCTAGGCAATGAGCAGTTCTTC.